A selection of T cell receptor beta chains follows, all from one sample in a study of blood T cells in healthy people across ages. One entry per CDR3 protein, called by TCRdb with MiXCR from the 5' RACE reads. The repertoire holds about 1.4 million distinct CDR3 sequences, around 55% seen once, with 6.7% in the top ten. Sequenced sample: blood. These receptors originate from a man younger than 35 in good health. The CDR3 runs from the conserved cysteine through the conserved F or W. Each record gives: D gene, V gene, clone size, J gene, CDR3 DNA, CDR3 protein. D genes are given only for firm matches. Clone size is given for some rows only: seen once, a few or many times, or a class if the clone is expanded.

D: TRBD2; V: TRBV20-1; size: few; J: TRBJ2-1; DNA: TGCAGTGCTCCCCTTGCCGGGACTAGCGGGAGTCGGTTCTTC; CDR3: CSAPLAGTSGSRFF
D: .; V: TRBV25-1; size: .; J: TRBJ1-1; DNA: TGTGCCAGCAGTCACAGGGAGAAGGCGAGGGCTGAAGCTTTCTTT; CDR3: CASSHREKARAEAFF
D: .; V: TRBV20-1; size: .; J: TRBJ1-2; DNA: TGCAGTGCTAGAGATAATAGGGAAAACTATGGCTACACCTTC; CDR3: CSARDNRENYGYTF
D: TRBD1; V: TRBV4-2; size: .; J: TRBJ2-3; DNA: TGTGCCAGCAGCCAGCAGGGGGTGGATACGCAGTATTTT; CDR3: CASSQQGVDTQYF
D: .; V: TRBV20-1; size: .; J: TRBJ1-1; DNA: TGCAGTGCTGAGGTCTACACTGAAGCTTTCTTT; CDR3: CSAEVYTEAFF
D: .; V: TRBV28; size: .; J: TRBJ2-4; DNA: TGTACCAGCAGTGTCCCCAGCAAGATGGAGCAGTACTTC; CDR3: CTSSVPSKMEQYF
D: .; V: TRBV4-1; size: .; J: TRBJ2-6; DNA: TGCGCCAGCAGCCAGGTTGGGGCCAACGTCCTGACTTTC; CDR3: CASSQVGANVLTF
D: TRBD1; V: TRBV12-3/TRBV12-4; size: .; J: TRBJ1-5; DNA: TGTGCCAGCACTACAGGGGGGGCAAGTCAGCCCCAGCATTTT; CDR3: CASTTGGASQPQHF
D: .; V: TRBV6-6; size: .; J: TRBJ2-3; DNA: TGTGCCAGCAGTTACCCTCCGACTATTTCAGGAGCAGATACGCAGTATTTT; CDR3: CASSYPPTISGADTQYF
D: .; V: TRBV25-1; size: .; J: TRBJ2-1; DNA: TGTGCCAGCAGGTTATACAATGAAGAGCAGTTCTTC; CDR3: CASRLYNEEQFF
D: .; V: TRBV29-1; size: few; J: TRBJ1-2; DNA: TGCAGCGTTTCAGGCAGGGCCTTCTATGGCTACACCTTC; CDR3: CSVSGRAFYGYTF
D: .; V: TRBV21-1; size: .; J: TRBJ2-7; DNA: TGTGCCAGCACCCATGGACAGGAATCGTCCTGCGAGCAGTACTTC; CDR3: CASTHGQESSCEQYF
D: .; V: TRBV20-1; size: .; J: TRBJ1-4; DNA: TGCAGTGGGTTGGGGGGTCCTAATGAAAAACTGTTTTTT; CDR3: CSGLGGPNEKLFF
D: .; V: TRBV6-5; size: .; J: TRBJ1-1; DNA: TGTGCCAGCAGTTGGGGGACACCGAACACTGAAGCTTTCTTT; CDR3: CASSWGTPNTEAFF
D: .; V: TRBV27; size: .; J: TRBJ2-4; DNA: TGTGCCAGCAGTTTATTCCTAGCAGCGCAAAACATTCAGTACTTC; CDR3: CASSLFLAAQNIQYF
D: .; V: TRBV7-2; size: .; J: TRBJ2-1; DNA: TGTGCCAGCAGCGGCAGTTTTAATGAGCAGTTCTTC; CDR3: CASSGSFNEQFF
D: .; V: TRBV5-1; size: .; J: TRBJ2-7; DNA: TGCGCCAGCAGCGAACCGGGACGGAGCTACGAGCAGTACTTC; CDR3: CASSEPGRSYEQYF
D: .; V: TRBV12-3/TRBV12-4; size: many; J: TRBJ1-6; DNA: TGTGCCAGCAGTCCCCCGGGACGGGGAAATTCACCCCTCCACTTT; CDR3: CASSPPGRGNSPLHF
D: .; V: TRBV10-3; size: many; J: TRBJ2-7; DNA: TGTGCCACCGGTCGCGTGGACGAGCAGTACTTC; CDR3: CATGRVDEQYF
D: TRBD1; V: TRBV7-6; size: .; J: TRBJ2-4; DNA: TGTGCCAGCAGCCCCGGACAGGGGGCGGAAAACATTCAGTACTTC; CDR3: CASSPGQGAENIQYF
D: TRBD1; V: TRBV29-1; size: .; J: TRBJ1-3; DNA: TGCAGCGTGAGGGGGGACAGCTCTGGAAACACCATATATTTT; CDR3: CSVRGDSSGNTIYF
D: .; V: TRBV4-2; size: .; J: TRBJ1-2; DNA: TGTGCCAGCAGCCAAGACCCTGAGGGGAGGGATGGCTACACCTTC; CDR3: CASSQDPEGRDGYTF
D: .; V: TRBV29-1; size: .; J: TRBJ1-3; DNA: TGCAGCGTTGGGGAAGGGGGTAGAAACACCATATATTTT; CDR3: CSVGEGGRNTIYF
D: .; V: TRBV20-1; size: .; J: TRBJ2-3; DNA: TGCAGTGCTAGAGAGGGGCTAGGGGGTCGTGCAGATACGCAGTATTTT; CDR3: CSAREGLGGRADTQYF
D: TRBD2; V: TRBV28; size: .; J: TRBJ2-1; DNA: TGTGCCAGCAGTTTATACCAAGCGGGGACTCTTATTTACAGTGAGCAGTTCTTC; CDR3: CASSLYQAGTLIYSEQFF
D: .; V: TRBV20-1; size: few; J: TRBJ2-5; DNA: TGCAGTGCTCCCAATAGGGAGGAGACCCAGTACTTC; CDR3: CSAPNREETQYF
D: TRBD1; V: TRBV10-3; size: .; J: TRBJ2-7; DNA: TGTGCCAGCTCTGGGGACAGATCACGGAACGAGCAGTACTTC; CDR3: CASSGDRSRNEQYF
D: .; V: TRBV7-2; size: .; J: TRBJ1-1; DNA: TGTGCCAGCAACCGACGGACAACGAACACTGAAGCTTTCTTT; CDR3: CASNRRTTNTEAFF
D: TRBD2; V: TRBV12-5; size: few; J: TRBJ2-2; DNA: TGTGCTAGTGGTTTGGCCTCTAGCGGGGACACCGGGGAGCTGTTTTTT; CDR3: CASGLASSGDTGELFF
D: .; V: TRBV4-1; size: .; J: TRBJ1-6; DNA: TGCGCCAGCAGCCAAGACGGCAGGGAGGGATCACCCCTCCACTTT; CDR3: CASSQDGREGSPLHF
D: .; V: TRBV20-1; size: .; J: TRBJ1-2; DNA: TGCAGTGCTAGAGAAACCAGGGCTGGCTACACCTTC; CDR3: CSARETRAGYTF
D: TRBD2; V: TRBV5-6; size: .; J: TRBJ2-2; DNA: TGTGCCAGCAGCTTAAGGACTAGCGGCTGGAACACCGGGGAGCTGTTTTTT; CDR3: CASSLRTSGWNTGELFF
D: TRBD2; V: TRBV4-1; size: few; J: TRBJ2-4; DNA: TGCGCCAGCAGCCAAGTTCGACTAGCGGGAGTTACCAAAAACATTCAGTACTTC; CDR3: CASSQVRLAGVTKNIQYF
D: TRBD1; V: TRBV7-2; size: .; J: TRBJ1-2; DNA: TGTGCCAGCAGCTTGGAGGGGGCGGCCCGAATCAACTATGGCTACACCTTC; CDR3: CASSLEGAARINYGYTF
D: TRBD1; V: TRBV4-1; size: .; J: TRBJ1-2; DNA: TGCGCCAGCAGCCAACGCGATTCGCGGGACAGGGGGCTCTATGGCTACACCTTC; CDR3: CASSQRDSRDRGLYGYTF
D: .; V: TRBV12-3/TRBV12-4; size: .; J: TRBJ2-1; DNA: TGTGCCAGCAGCTCAGAGCGGTACAATGAGCAGTTCTTC; CDR3: CASSSERYNEQFF
D: TRBD2; V: TRBV20-1; size: few; J: TRBJ2-5; DNA: TGCAGTGCTAGAGTTTTTACTAGCGGGAGGTACAATGAGCAGTACTTC; CDR3: CSARVFTSGRYNEQYF
D: TRBD1; V: TRBV20-1; size: few; J: TRBJ2-7; DNA: TGCAGTGCTAGAGACAGGACAGGGGGGACCTACGAGCAGTACTTC; CDR3: CSARDRTGGTYEQYF
D: .; V: TRBV11-2; size: .; J: TRBJ2-1; DNA: TGTGCCAGCAGCTTAGGGCCGGGGACCCATTCGTTCTTC; CDR3: CASSLGPGTHSFF
D: TRBD2; V: TRBV20-1; size: .; J: TRBJ2-7; DNA: TGCAGTGCTATGGTGGTAGCGGGAGCCCACGAGCAGTACTTC; CDR3: CSAMVVAGAHEQYF
D: TRBD2; V: TRBV12-3/TRBV12-4; size: few; J: TRBJ2-4; DNA: TGTGCCAGCAGCCCGGGACTACTAGCCAAAAACATTCAGTACTTC; CDR3: CASSPGLLAKNIQYF
D: TRBD1; V: TRBV20-1; size: .; J: TRBJ2-5; DNA: TGCAGTGCCGCCGGGACAGACCAAGAGACCCAGTACTTC; CDR3: CSAAGTDQETQYF
D: TRBD1; V: TRBV6-2/TRBV6-3; size: .; J: TRBJ1-5; DNA: TGTGCCAGCAGTTACTCGACAGGGTATAGCAATCAGCCCCAGCATTTT; CDR3: CASSYSTGYSNQPQHF
D: .; V: TRBV3-1; size: .; J: TRBJ1-1; DNA: TGTGCCAGCAGCCAAAGCATCCAGGGGACTGAAGCTTTCTTT; CDR3: CASSQSIQGTEAFF
D: TRBD1; V: TRBV20-1; size: .; J: TRBJ2-5; DNA: TGCAGTGCTAGAGAGACAGGGCCCCAGGAGACCCAGTACTTC; CDR3: CSARETGPQETQYF
D: .; V: TRBV12-3/TRBV12-4; size: .; J: TRBJ2-1; DNA: TGTGCCAGCAGTAATGGCAATGAGCAGTTCTTC; CDR3: CASSNGNEQFF
D: TRBD2; V: TRBV20-1; size: .; J: TRBJ2-3; DNA: TGCAGTGCTAGCGGTGGAGCGGGGAGGGGCGTCCGCACAGATACGCAGTATTTT; CDR3: CSASGGAGRGVRTDTQYF
D: TRBD2; V: TRBV6-5; size: .; J: TRBJ2-7; DNA: TGTGCCAGTAATAACGGGGGGAGTGACGAGCAGTACTTC; CDR3: CASNNGGSDEQYF
D: TRBD1; V: TRBV29-1; size: few; J: TRBJ2-5; DNA: TGCAGCGTTGACAGGGACAGGGGAACGGAGACCCAGTACTTC; CDR3: CSVDRDRGTETQYF
D: .; V: TRBV29-1; size: few; J: TRBJ2-3; DNA: TGCAGCGTTGAACGTAAAGGGGCTGGCACAGATACGCAGTATTTT; CDR3: CSVERKGAGTDTQYF
D: TRBD1; V: TRBV5-1; size: .; J: TRBJ2-7; DNA: TGCGCCAGCGGGACAGGGGGGCACAATGAGCAGTACTTC; CDR3: CASGTGGHNEQYF
D: TRBD1; V: TRBV5-1; size: .; J: TRBJ2-1; DNA: TGCGCCAGCAGCTTAGACGGGACAGGCGGCTCCTACAATGAGCAGTTCTTC; CDR3: CASSLDGTGGSYNEQFF
D: .; V: TRBV7-9; size: .; J: TRBJ1-2; DNA: TGTGCCAGCACCATCGAAGCTCCCGGCTACACCTTC; CDR3: CASTIEAPGYTF
D: .; V: TRBV13; size: .; J: TRBJ1-2; DNA: TGTGCCAGCAGCTCGGGTGTTGGCGGGGCGGACTATGGCTACACCTTC; CDR3: CASSSGVGGADYGYTF
D: .; V: TRBV10-3; size: .; J: TRBJ2-3; DNA: TGTGCCATCAGTGAAAGGATGAGTGTTCCCACAGATACGCAGTATTTT; CDR3: CAISERMSVPTDTQYF